This T cell receptor beta chain was retrieved from a study of cytomegalovirus exposure and HLA in healthy donors. Study-wide background: The approximately 690 first-cohort repertoires and the 95 to 150 validation repertoires shared the same platform, a later analysis reported.

Germline V lookup: CDR1 MNHNY, CDR2 SVGAGI (reference sequence). This CDR3 has 15 amino acids. Trimming shortened V by 2 bases and J by 3 bases, and 13 bases separated the two germline ends. Sequencing used immunoSEQ multiplex PCR; TCRdb keeps in-frame clones, though not all of them. The sample contains about 150,000 clones, 85% to 90% of which appear only once. Sequencing used PBMCs. This sequence originates from a woman between 18 and 29 years old in good health and CMV-seropositive. The chain carries TRBV6-6 and TRBJ1-2; possibly TRBD1 for D (6 bases). CDR3 in amino acids: CASSYLLQGDYGYTF. In DNA, the CDR3 is TGTGCCAGCAGTTACCTATTACAGGGCGACTATGGCTACACCTTC.